This entry lists 11 T cell receptor beta chains sequenced from one sample in a study of blood T cell repertoires in COVID-19. TCRdb's table, derived via immunoSEQ multiplex PCR, lists solely in-frame clones and lacks some. Among tens of thousands of clones listed, approximately 72% were seen once. The sample was peripheral blood. These receptors all stem from an elderly woman with acute or convalescent COVID-19.

The chain links TRBV7-3 to TRBJ1-3; D might be TRBD1 (6 bases). CDR1 and CDR2 (germline): SGHTA, FQGTGA. There are 15 residues in the CDR3. V lost 1 base and J lost 2, with 9 bases in between. In DNA, the CDR3 is TGTGCCAGCAGCTTAAACCCAGGGGCTGGAAACACCATATATTTT. Translating it yields CASSLNPGAGNTIYF.

This chain's CDR3 is CASSLRVAGGNSPLHF. The CDR3 region has the DNA TGCGCCAGCAGCCTCCGTGTTGCGGGTGGTAATTCACCCCTCCACTTT. This rearrangement joins TRBV5-1 to TRBJ1-6; D remains unclear. Trimming took 4 bases from V and 6 from J, leaving 17 bases between them. The CDR3 length is 16 residues. Germline V gene data show CDR1 as SGHRS and CDR2 as YFSETQ.

This clone showed up just a few times. The chain links TRBV19 to TRBJ1-1, with TRBD1 identical over 7 bases. CDR3 length: 17 amino acids. Germline lookup yields CDR1 LNHDA and CDR2 SQIVND (reference sequence). J was trimmed by 0 bases and V by 5 bases; bases with no gene match: 12. The CDR3 sequence: CASSQYSTGAMNTEAFF. CDR3 in DNA: TGTGCCAGTAGTCAATACTCTACAGGGGCCATGAACACTGAAGCTTTCTTT.

The chain joins TRBV9 to TRBJ2-7, with 10 bases identical to TRBD2. CDR1 and CDR2 (germline): SGDLS, YYNGEE. V lost 0 bases to trimming and J lost 0 bases; unmatched junction nucleotides: 0. The CDR3 is made up of 15 amino acids. The CDR3 spells CASSVASGGSYEQYF. The CDR3 DNA is TGTGCCAGCAGCGTAGCTAGCGGGGGCTCCTACGAGCAGTACTTC.

This clone has a handful of counts. The rearrangement uses TRBV11-2 and TRBJ1-5; no clear D. The V end lost 5 bases, the J end lost 7 bases, and 9 bases lay between the germline ends. The CDR3 is 12 amino acids. Germline CDR1 and CDR2: SGHAT and FQNNGV. The CDR3 is CASSPTGQPQHF. The CDR3 bases are TGTGCCAGCAGCCCGACGGGGCAGCCCCAGCATTTT. The full variable domain, its missing parts supplied by reference TRBV11-2 and TRBJ1-5, is EAGVAQSPRYKIIEKRQSVAFWCNPISGHATLYWYQQILGQGPKLLIQFQNNGVVDDSQLPKDRFSAERLKGVDSTLKIQPAKLEDSAVYLCASSPTGQPQHFGDGTRLSIL.

The chain recombines TRBV2 with TRBJ2-3, with a tentative D call TRBD1 (6 bases). Germline CDR1 is SNHLY and CDR2 is FYNNEI. V lost 5 bases to trimming and J lost 2 bases, with 11 bases between them. The CDR3 is 14 residues long. This CDR3 reads CASSWDKYTDTQYF. The CDR3 DNA is TGTGCCAGCAGTTGGGACAAATACACAGATACGCAGTATTTT.

This chain connects TRBV19 to TRBJ1-3; 8 bases are shared with TRBD1. The V gene's germline CDR1 is LNHDA and CDR2 SQIVND (reference sequence). This CDR3 has 17 residues. J was trimmed by 4 bases and V by 3 bases; bases with no gene match: 11. CDR3 nucleotides: TGTGCCAGTAGTATGGGTCGGCAGGGGGCATCGGGAAACACCATATATTTT. This codes for CASSMGRQGASGNTIYF.

The CDR3 DNA is TGCACCAGCAGCCAAGGACTAGCGGGAGGGTGGAATGAGCAGTTCTTC. This translates into CTSSQGLAGGWNEQFF. The chain links TRBV1 to TRBJ2-1; the table gives TRBD2 as D, unverified against the DNA. TRBV1 corresponds to a pseudogene. The CDR3 contains 16 residues.

The V and J genes are TRBV5-8 and TRBJ2-5; 7 bases map to TRBD2. Unmatched junction bases numbered 16, after V lost 4 bases and J lost 1 base. Germline assignment: CDR1 SGHTS and CDR2 YDEGEE. The CDR3 extends over 18 amino acids. CDR3 coding DNA: TGTGCCAGCAGCCTGGGTCTGAAGCGGGGTGACATCCAAGAGACCCAGTACTTC. It specifies CASSLGLKRGDIQETQYF. The full variable domain, completed using reference TRBV5-8 and TRBJ2-5, is EAGVTQSPTHLIKTRGQQATLRCSPISGHTSVYWYQQALGLGLQFLLWYDEGEERNRGNFPPRFSGRQFPNYSSELNVNALELEDSALYLCASSLGLKRGDIQETQYFGPGTRLLVL.

The chain couples TRBV14 to TRBJ2-7; 7 nucleotides match TRBD1. The CDR3 is 15 amino acids. Germline V CDR1 and CDR2: SGHDN, FVKESK. V lost 1 base to trimming and J lost 4 bases; unmatched junction nucleotides: 7. This CDR3 reads CASSQATGAMYEQYF. The CDR3 nucleotides are TGTGCCAGCAGCCAAGCTACAGGGGCGATGTACGAGCAGTACTTC.

V usage is TRBV29-1 and J usage is TRBJ2-1, with 8 bases that match TRBD2. The germline V gene encodes CDR1 SQVTM and CDR2 ANQGSEA. The trim removed 6 bases at V and 9 bases at J, leaving 10 bases unmatched. This CDR3 comprises 13 residues. The CDR3 region has the DNA TGCAGCGTGGGGCAAGCGGGAGTTGGTGAGCAGTTCTTC. This gives the protein CSVGQAGVGEQFF.